This T cell receptor beta chain was obtained from a study of T cell changes during pregnancy in multiple sclerosis. This CDR3 is built from 16 residues. Germline loops: CDR1 MDHEN, CDR2 SYDVKM. The J segment lost 7 bases and the V segment lost 7 bases, leaving 10 bases of the junction unmatched. Measured with immunoSEQ multiplex PCR; TCRdb has only the in-frame clones, and not every one. Of about 49,000 clones in the sample, 85% to 90% are singletons; the top ten hold 5% to 5.5%. The receptor's source is a female donor in good health, enrolled as a control in a pregnancy study. The chain links TRBV28 to TRBJ2-1; 13 nucleotides line up with TRBD2. The sample consisted of peripheral blood, taken after pregnancy. The CDR3 here is CASTFAGTSGMNEQFF. Here the CDR3 DNA reads TGTGCCAGCACCTTCGCCGGGACTAGCGGGATGAATGAGCAGTTCTTC.